Each of the 20 T cell receptor beta chains below was sequenced from the same sample in a study of breast tumors, draining lymph nodes, adjacent tissues. Axillary draining lymph nodes of breast cancer patients supplied the node samples. TCRdb re-derived calls from the multiplex PCR reads in MiXCR, one entry per CDR3 protein. The table shows some 120,000 distinct CDR3 sequences, with nearly 20% occurring only once. Sequencing was performed on axillary lymph node tissue. The receptors were sampled from a female donor with breast cancer. Some clones in this sample may be carry-over from other donors' samples.

This clonotype was observed at least ten times. This sequence joins TRBV7-9 and TRBJ2-7, with unresolved D. V lost 5 bases, J lost 2 bases, and 13 bases lay in between. CDR1 SEHNR and CDR2 FQNEAQ come from the germline V gene (reference sequence). CDR3 length: 14 amino acids. CDR3: CASSHPLLPYEQYF. CDR3 coding DNA: TGTGCCAGCAGCCACCCACTACTCCCCTACGAGCAGTACTTC.

The V call is TRBV5-1, the J call TRBJ2-1; no firm D call. CDR3 length: 14 amino acids. The germline V gene has CDR1 SGHRS and CDR2 YFSETQ. Trimming cost V 4 bases and J 2 bases, with 10 bases left between them. CDR3 in amino acids: CASSPVRTYNEQFF. The CDR3, as DNA: TGCGCCAGCAGCCCCGTTAGGACCTACAATGAGCAGTTCTTC.

A word on this clonotype: It may be a read error: a sequence one base away is much more abundant. This chain connects TRBV5-8 to TRBJ2-3; D not certain. The germline V gene encodes CDR1 SGHTS and CDR2 YDEGEE. V was shortened by 4 bases and J by 3 bases, with 18 bases between the two germline ends. CDR3 length: 16 amino acids. This CDR3 is CASSLVLSVGTDTQYF. CDR3 in DNA: TGTGCCAGCAGCCTTGTTCTGAGCGTAGGGACAGATACGCAGTATTTT.

This clonotype was detected ten times or more. The rearrangement links TRBV5-1 to TRBJ2-7, with 7 bases matching TRBD2. Trimming took 5 bases from V and 0 from J; bases not matched to a gene: 5. In germline, CDR1 is SGHRS, CDR2 YFSETQ. CDR3 length: 14 amino acids. CDR3: CASRSGTTSYEQYF. CDR3 nucleotides: TGCGCCAGCAGGTCCGGGACTACCTCCTACGAGCAGTACTTC.

This clonotype was recorded at least ten times. The J gene is TRBJ2-2, the V gene TRBV6-5; perhaps D is TRBD1 or TRBD2 (5 bases each). Germline V gives CDR1 MNHEY, CDR2 SVGAGI. CDR3 length: 16 amino acids. The V end was cut by 6 bases, the J end by 3 bases, with 17 bases between. CDR3 coding DNA: TGTGCCAGCAGGCCCTCCGGGACCCGTTACACCGGGGAGCTGTTTTTT. Protein: CASRPSGTRYTGELFF.

The chain joins TRBV20-1 to TRBJ1-1; the D gene is possibly TRBD1 (5 bases). The germline V gene has CDR1 DFQATT and CDR2 SNEGSKA (reference sequence). Trimming stripped 3 bases from V and 4 bases from J, with 12 bases between. The CDR3 is 13 amino acids. The CDR3 DNA follows: TGCAGTGCTAGGTGGACACCCAGCACTGAAGCTTTCTTT. Protein sequence: CSARWTPSTEAFF.

This clonotype was counted many times. The chain couples TRBV14 to TRBJ2-5; no clear D. V dropped 0 bases and J dropped 7 bases, with 12 bases sitting between them. Germline CDR1 and CDR2: SGHDN and FVKESK. This CDR3 is 14 amino acids long. CDR3 DNA sequence: TGTGCCAGCAGCCAAGATCAAGGGTACTGGACCCAGTACTTC. Amino acid sequence: CASSQDQGYWTQYF. Full variable domain (rest looked up from reference TRBV14 and TRBJ2-5): EAGVTQFPSHSVIEKGQTVTLRCDPISGHDNLYWYRRVMGKEIKFLLHFVKESKQDESGMPNNRFLAERTGGTYSTLKVQPAELEDSGVYFCASSQDQGYWTQYFGPGTRLLVL.

This clonotype came up many times. V is TRBV2 and J is TRBJ2-7; D remains ambiguous. Germline V gene data show CDR1 as SNHLY and CDR2 as FYNNEI. The CDR3 totals 16 residues. V lost 0 bases, J lost 7 bases, and 19 bases lay in between. The CDR3, as DNA: TGTGCCAGCAGTGAAGCGCTTAGCTGGGGATCGGATGAGCAGTACTTC. As protein: CASSEALSWGSDEQYF.

In this sample, this clonotype turned up many times. The chain recombines TRBV7-2 with TRBJ2-1; weak D call: TRBD1 (5 bases). Germline V lookup: CDR1 SGHTA, CDR2 FQGNSA. There are 14 residues in the CDR3. Trimming pared 7 bases from V and 6 bases from J, leaving 16 bases between. The CDR3: CASNQRGRSNEQFF. The CDR3 bases are TGTGCCAGCAACCAAAGGGGCCGGTCCAATGAGCAGTTCTTC. The whole variable domain, filled in from reference TRBV7-2 and TRBJ2-1, reads GAGVSQSPSNKVTEKGKDVELRCDPISGHTALYWYRQSLGQGLEFLIYFQGNSAPDKSGLPSDRFSAERTGGSVSTLTIQRTQQEDSAVYLCASNQRGRSNEQFFGPGTRLTVL.

This clonotype has a single count. The chain uses TRBV5-4 and TRBJ2-5, with TRBD2 matching over 7 bases. The J segment lost 2 bases and the V segment lost 0 bases, leaving 1 base of the junction unmatched. This CDR3 is 14 amino acids long. Germline values: CDR1 SGHNT, CDR2 YYREEE (reference sequence). CDR3 in amino acids: CASSLGEGQETQYF. CDR3 nucleotides: TGTGCCAGCAGCTTGGGGGAGGGGCAAGAGACCCAGTACTTC.

The sample holds many counts of this clonotype. The rearrangement joins TRBV5-1 to TRBJ2-1; 12 nucleotides line up with TRBD2. The CDR3 covers 15 residues. V shed 6 bases, J shed 3 bases, and the junction held 4 bases outside the gene matches. Germline V gives CDR1 SGHRS, CDR2 YFSETQ. CDR3 sequence (DNA): TGCGCCAGCAAACAGACTAGCGGGAGCTACAATGAGCAGTTCTTC. It codes for CASKQTSGSYNEQFF.

This clonotype turned up a few times. The chain couples TRBV5-1 to TRBJ1-2; D uncertain. The CDR3 is made up of 14 amino acids. Germline CDR1 is SGHRS and CDR2 is YFSETQ. Trimming stripped 0 bases from V and 2 bases from J, with 8 bases between. CDR3 DNA sequence: TGCGCCAGCAGCTTGGTGGCGGGAAACTATGGCTACACCTTC. Encoded protein: CASSLVAGNYGYTF.

The sample holds many counts of this clonotype. The J gene is TRBJ2-7, the V gene TRBV7-3; no firm D call. Germline V lookup: CDR1 SGHTA, CDR2 FQGTGA. V was pared by 3 bases and J by 3 bases, with 0 bases between. This CDR3 is built from 10 residues. The DNA for the CDR3 is TGTGCCAGCAGCTTCTACGAGCAGTACTTC. It encodes CASSFYEQYF.

This clonotype was found many times. This sequence joins TRBV2 and TRBJ1-5; the match to TRBD1 covers 7 bases. The CDR3 sequence is 14 residues long. CDR1 and CDR2 (germline): SNHLY, FYNNEI. The V and J ends lost 5 bases and 8 bases, in that order; junction bases with no gene match: 9. The DNA for the CDR3 is TGTGCCAGCAGTCAACAGGGGAAGAGAGAGCCCCAGCATTTT. As protein: CASSQQGKREPQHF.

On this clonotype itself: A much larger clonotype is one base distant, so this may be a read error. The rearrangement links TRBV14 to TRBJ1-3; D call uncertain. Between the trimmed V and J ends, which lost 4 bases and 3 bases, there was a span of 10 bases. Germline V CDR1 and CDR2: SGHDN, FVKESK. The length of the CDR3 is 14 residues. CDR3 bases: TGTGCCAGCAGCCCGGGAAGTGTTGGAAACACCATATATTTT. Protein: CASSPGSVGNTIYF.

This clonotype was observed at least ten times. The V call is TRBV28, the J call TRBJ1-5; possibly TRBD1 for D (5 bases). CDR3 length equals 14 residues. Germline CDR1 and CDR2: MDHEN and SYDVKM. V was pared by 6 bases and J by 2 bases, with 11 bases between. Here the CDR3 reads CASSLTGGNQPQHF. CDR3 bases: TGTGCCAGCAGCTTAACAGGTGGCAATCAGCCCCAGCATTTT.

This clonotype came up many times. The chain carries TRBV6-6 and TRBJ2-2, with TRBD1 identical over 7 bases. J was trimmed by 4 bases and V by 2 bases; bases with no gene match: 4. Germline values: CDR1 MNHNY, CDR2 SVGAGI (reference sequence). The length of the CDR3 is 15 residues. The CDR3 DNA is TGTGCCAGCAGTTACGAGGGGGCGGGCACCGGGGAGCTGTTTTTT. Its translation is CASSYEGAGTGELFF.

The V gene is TRBV5-1, the J gene TRBJ2-7; D possibly corresponds to TRBD2 (5 bases). Germline loops: CDR1 SGHRS, CDR2 YFSETQ. The CDR3 spans 14 residues. V shed 0 bases and J shed 0 bases, with 7 bases lying between them. In DNA, the CDR3 is TGCGCCAGCAGCTTGGATGGGAGCTCCTACGAGCAGTACTTC. Translating it yields CASSLDGSSYEQYF.

Many counts were recorded for this clonotype. CDR3 region: CASRWGRGPYQETQYF. CDR3 DNA sequence: TGTGCCAGCAGATGGGGCAGGGGACCGTACCAAGAGACCCAGTACTTC. The chain carries TRBV5-6 and TRBJ2-5, with TRBD1 as a possible D gene (6 bases). This CDR3 contains 16 residues. The germline gives CDR1 SGHDT, CDR2 YYEEEE. Trimming took 5 bases from V and 0 from J, leaving 17 bases between them.

This clonotype was recorded a few times. V is TRBV30 and J is TRBJ1-3, with D perhaps TRBD1 (6 bases). V gave up 3 bases and J gave up 2 bases, with 14 bases separating them. CDR3 length equals 15 residues. The germline V gene encodes CDR1 GTSNPN and CDR2 SVGIG (reference sequence). The CDR3 DNA reads TGTGCCTGGAGGTTACAGGGTAACCCTGGAAACACCATATATTTT. Residues: CAWRLQGNPGNTIYF.